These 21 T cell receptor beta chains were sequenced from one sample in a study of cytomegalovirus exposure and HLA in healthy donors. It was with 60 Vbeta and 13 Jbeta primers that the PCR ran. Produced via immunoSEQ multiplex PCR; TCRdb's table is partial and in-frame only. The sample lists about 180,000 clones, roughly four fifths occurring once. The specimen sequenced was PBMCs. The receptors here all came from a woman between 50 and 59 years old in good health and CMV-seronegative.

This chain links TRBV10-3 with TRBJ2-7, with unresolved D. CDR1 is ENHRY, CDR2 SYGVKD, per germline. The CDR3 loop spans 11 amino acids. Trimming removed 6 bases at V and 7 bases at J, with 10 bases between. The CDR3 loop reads CAISLSREQYF. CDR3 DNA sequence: TGTGCCATCAGCCTTAGCCGGGAGCAGTACTTC.

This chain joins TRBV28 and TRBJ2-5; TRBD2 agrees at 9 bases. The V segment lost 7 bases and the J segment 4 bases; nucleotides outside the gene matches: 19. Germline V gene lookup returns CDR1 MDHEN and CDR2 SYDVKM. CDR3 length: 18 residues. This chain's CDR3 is CASTQGASGELNLETQYF. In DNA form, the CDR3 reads TGTGCCAGCACGCAAGGGGCTAGCGGGGAGCTTAACCTAGAGACCCAGTACTTC.

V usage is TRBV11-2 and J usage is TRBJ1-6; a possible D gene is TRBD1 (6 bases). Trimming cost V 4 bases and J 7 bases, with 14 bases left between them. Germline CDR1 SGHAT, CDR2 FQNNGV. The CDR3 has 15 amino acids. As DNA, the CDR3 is TGTGCCAGCAGCTCACTAACAGGGCCCAATTCACCCCTCCACTTT. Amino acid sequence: CASSSLTGPNSPLHF.

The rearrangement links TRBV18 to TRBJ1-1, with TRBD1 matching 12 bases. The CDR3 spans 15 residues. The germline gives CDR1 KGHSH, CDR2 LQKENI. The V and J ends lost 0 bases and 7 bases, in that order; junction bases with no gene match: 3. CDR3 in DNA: TGTGCCAGCTCACCACCCGGGACAGGGGGCTTTGAAGCTTTCTTT. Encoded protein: CASSPPGTGGFEAFF.

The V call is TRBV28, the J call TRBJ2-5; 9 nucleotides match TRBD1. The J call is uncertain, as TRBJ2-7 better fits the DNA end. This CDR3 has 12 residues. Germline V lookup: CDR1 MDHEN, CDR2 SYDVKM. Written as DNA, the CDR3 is TGTGCCACCGGACAGGGGAAGGGCGAGCAGTACTTC. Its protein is CATGQGKGEQYF.

The CDR3 protein is CASTNVEGYEQYF. The CDR3 DNA follows: TGTGCCAGCACCAATGTAGAGGGCTACGAGCAGTACTTC. The gene calls are TRBV11-2 and TRBJ2-7, with D perhaps TRBD2 (5 bases). V was cut by 7 bases and J by 3 bases, with 13 bases left in between. Germline V gives CDR1 SGHAT, CDR2 FQNNGV. The CDR3 consists of 13 residues. Based on the CDR3 plus reference TRBV11-2 and TRBJ2-7, the full variable domain is EAGVAQSPRYKIIEKRQSVAFWCNPISGHATLYWYQQILGQGPKLLIQFQNNGVVDDSQLPKDRFSAERLKGVDSTLKIQPAKLEDSAVYLCASTNVEGYEQYFGPGTRLTVT.

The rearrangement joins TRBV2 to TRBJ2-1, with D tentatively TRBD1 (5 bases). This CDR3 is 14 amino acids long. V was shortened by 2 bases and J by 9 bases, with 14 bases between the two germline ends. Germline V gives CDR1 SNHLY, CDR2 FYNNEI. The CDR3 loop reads CASSEQGWEAEQFF. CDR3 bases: TGTGCCAGCAGTGAACAGGGATGGGAAGCTGAGCAGTTCTTC.

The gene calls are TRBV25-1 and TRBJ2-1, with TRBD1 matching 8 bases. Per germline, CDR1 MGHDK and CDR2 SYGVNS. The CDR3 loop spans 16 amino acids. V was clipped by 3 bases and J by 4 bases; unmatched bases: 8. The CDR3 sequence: CASSDPGGSRYNEQFF. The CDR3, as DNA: TGTGCCAGCAGTGACCCAGGGGGCTCCCGGTACAATGAGCAGTTCTTC.

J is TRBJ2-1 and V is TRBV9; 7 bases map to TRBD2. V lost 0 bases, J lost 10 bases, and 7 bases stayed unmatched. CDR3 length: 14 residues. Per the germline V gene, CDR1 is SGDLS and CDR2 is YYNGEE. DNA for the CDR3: TGTGCCAGCAGCGTAGATCAGGAGCGGGGAGAGCAGTTCTTC. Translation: CASSVDQERGEQFF.

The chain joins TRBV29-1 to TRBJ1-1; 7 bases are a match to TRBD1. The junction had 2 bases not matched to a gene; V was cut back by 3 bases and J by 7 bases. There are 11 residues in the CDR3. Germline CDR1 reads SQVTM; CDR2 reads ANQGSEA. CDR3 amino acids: CSVEDRIEAFF. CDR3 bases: TGCAGCGTTGAGGACAGGATTGAAGCTTTCTTT.

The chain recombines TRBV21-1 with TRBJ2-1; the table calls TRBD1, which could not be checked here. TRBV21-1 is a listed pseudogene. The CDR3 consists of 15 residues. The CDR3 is CASSKALDRVDEQFF. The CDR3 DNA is TGTGCCAGCAGCAAAGCCCTGGACAGGGTCGATGAGCAGTTCTTC.

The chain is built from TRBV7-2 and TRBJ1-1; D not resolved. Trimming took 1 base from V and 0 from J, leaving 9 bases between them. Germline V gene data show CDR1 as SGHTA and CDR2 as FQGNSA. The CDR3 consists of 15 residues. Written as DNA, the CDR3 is TGTGCCAGCAGCTTAGAAACAGCAATGAACACTGAAGCTTTCTTT. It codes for CASSLETAMNTEAFF. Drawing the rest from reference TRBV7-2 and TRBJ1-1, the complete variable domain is GAGVSQSPSNKVTEKGKDVELRCDPISGHTALYWYRQSLGQGLEFLIYFQGNSAPDKSGLPSDRFSAERTGGSVSTLTIQRTQQEDSAVYLCASSLETAMNTEAFFGQGTRLTVV.

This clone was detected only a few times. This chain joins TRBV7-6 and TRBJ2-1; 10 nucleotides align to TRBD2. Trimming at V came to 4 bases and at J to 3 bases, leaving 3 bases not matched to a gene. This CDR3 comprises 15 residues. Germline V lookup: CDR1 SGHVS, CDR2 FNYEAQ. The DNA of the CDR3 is TGTGCCAGCAGCTCAGCGGGGGGGTTCTACAATGAGCAGTTCTTC. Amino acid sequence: CASSSAGGFYNEQFF.

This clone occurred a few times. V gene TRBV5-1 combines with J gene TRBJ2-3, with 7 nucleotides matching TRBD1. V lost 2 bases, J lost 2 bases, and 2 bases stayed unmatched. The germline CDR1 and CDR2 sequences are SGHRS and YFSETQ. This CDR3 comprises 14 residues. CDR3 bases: TGCGCCAGCAGCTTTGGACAGGACACAGATACGCAGTATTTT. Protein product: CASSFGQDTDTQYF. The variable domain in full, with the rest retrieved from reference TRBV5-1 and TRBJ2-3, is KAGVTQTPRYLIKTRGQQVTLSCSPISGHRSVSWYQQTPGQGLQFLFEYFSETQRNKGNFPGRFSGRQFSNSRSEMNVSTLELGDSALYLCASSFGQDTDTQYFGPGTRLTVL.

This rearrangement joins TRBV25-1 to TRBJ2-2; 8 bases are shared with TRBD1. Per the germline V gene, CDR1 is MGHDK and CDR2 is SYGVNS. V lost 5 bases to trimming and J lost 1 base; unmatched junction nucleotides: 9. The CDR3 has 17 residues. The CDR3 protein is CASSPRTGRGNTGELFF. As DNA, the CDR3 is TGTGCCAGCAGTCCTCGGACAGGGCGAGGGAACACCGGGGAGCTGTTTTTT.

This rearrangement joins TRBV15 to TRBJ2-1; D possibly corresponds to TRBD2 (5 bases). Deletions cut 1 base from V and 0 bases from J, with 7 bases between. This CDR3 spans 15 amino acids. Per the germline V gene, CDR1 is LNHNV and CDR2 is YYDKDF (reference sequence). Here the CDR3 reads CATSRGGSSYNEQFF. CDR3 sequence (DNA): TGTGCCACCAGCAGAGGAGGGAGCTCCTACAATGAGCAGTTCTTC. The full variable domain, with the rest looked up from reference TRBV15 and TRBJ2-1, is DAMVIQNPRYQVTQFGKPVTLSCSQTLNHNVMYWYQQKSSQAPKLLFHYYDKDFNNEADTPDNFQSRRPNTSFCFLDIRSPGLGDTAMYLCATSRGGSSYNEQFFGPGTRLTVL.

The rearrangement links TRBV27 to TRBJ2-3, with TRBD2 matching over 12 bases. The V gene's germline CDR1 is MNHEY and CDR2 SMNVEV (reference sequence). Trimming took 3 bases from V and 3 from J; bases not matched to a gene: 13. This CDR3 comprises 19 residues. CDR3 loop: CASSFPGTSGLLATDTQYF. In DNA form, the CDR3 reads TGTGCCAGCAGTTTCCCCGGGACTAGCGGGTTGCTAGCGACAGATACGCAGTATTTT.

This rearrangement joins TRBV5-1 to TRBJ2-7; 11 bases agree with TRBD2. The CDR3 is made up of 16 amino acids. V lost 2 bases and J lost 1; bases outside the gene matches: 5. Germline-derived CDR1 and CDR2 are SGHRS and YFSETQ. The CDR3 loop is CASSLTLAGGSYEQYF. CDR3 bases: TGCGCCAGCAGCTTAACTCTAGCGGGGGGTTCCTACGAGCAGTACTTC.

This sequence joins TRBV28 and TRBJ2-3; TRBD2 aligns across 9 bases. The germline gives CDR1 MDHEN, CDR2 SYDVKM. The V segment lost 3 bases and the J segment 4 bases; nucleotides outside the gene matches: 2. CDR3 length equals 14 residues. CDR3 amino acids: CASSLKRGADTQYF. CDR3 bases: TGTGCCAGCAGTTTGAAGCGGGGGGCAGATACGCAGTATTTT.

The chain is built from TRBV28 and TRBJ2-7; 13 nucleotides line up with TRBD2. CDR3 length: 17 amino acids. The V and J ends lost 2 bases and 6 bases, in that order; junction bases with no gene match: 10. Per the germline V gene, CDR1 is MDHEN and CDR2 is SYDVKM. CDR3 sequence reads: CASSLRTSGRRWGEQYF. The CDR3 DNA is TGTGCCAGCAGTTTACGGACTAGCGGGAGAAGATGGGGCGAGCAGTACTTC.

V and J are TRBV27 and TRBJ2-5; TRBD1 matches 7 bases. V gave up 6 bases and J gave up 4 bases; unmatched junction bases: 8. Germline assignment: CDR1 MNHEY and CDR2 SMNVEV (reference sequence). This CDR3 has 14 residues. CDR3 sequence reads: CASRRTGVPETQYF. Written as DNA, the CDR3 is TGTGCCAGCAGGAGAACAGGGGTTCCAGAGACCCAGTACTTC.